A selection of T cell receptor beta chains follows, all from one sample in a study of OX40 agonist ivuxolimab in advanced cancers. The repertoire was sequenced with immunoSEQ multiplex PCR; TCRdb's copy has only in-frame clones and lacks some. The sample carries some 67,000 clones, around 84% recorded once. The specimen was CD4+ or CD8+ T cells sorted from blood, collected in a trial of the OX40 agonist ivuxolimab. These receptors all stem from an adult with an advanced solid tumor such as melanoma, head and neck, liver or kidney cancer. Each CDR3 is given with its conserved first and last residue. Each record gives: D gene, V gene, J gene, clone size, CDR3 protein, CDR3 DNA. D genes are given only for firm matches. The size entry is marked missing in some rows and otherwise reads once, few, many or a size class.

-	TRBV5-1	TRBJ2-1	-	CASSKGSGAYNEQFF	TGCGCCAGCAGCAAGGGATCAGGCGCCTACAATGAGCAGTTCTTC
-	TRBV2	TRBJ1-1	-	CASRRDIGYTEAFF	TGTGCCAGCAGGCGGGACATAGGATACACTGAAGCTTTCTTT
TRBD1	TRBV6-1	TRBJ2-1	few	CASGTGYNEQFF	TGTGCCAGCGGGACAGGGTACAATGAGCAGTTCTTC
-	TRBV7-9	TRBJ1-4	-	CASSLMYGGTTNEKLFF	TGTGCCAGCAGCTTAATGTACGGCGGAACCACTAATGAAAAACTGTTTTTT
TRBD2	TRBV5-5	TRBJ2-5	few	CASSLWVAGGRSETQYF	TGTGCCAGCAGCCTCTGGGTAGCGGGAGGGAGAAGTGAGACCCAGTACTTC
-	TRBV7-7	TRBJ2-5	-	CASSLGRGETQYF	TGTGCTAGCAGCCTCGGAAGGGGGGAGACCCAGTACTTC
TRBD1	TRBV6-1	TRBJ2-1	-	CASSDPGQARGEQFF	TGTGCCAGCAGTGATCCAGGACAGGCGAGGGGTGAGCAGTTCTTC
TRBD1	TRBV7-8	TRBJ2-7	-	CASSASQGVGYEQYF	TGTGCCAGCAGCGCGTCCCAGGGGGTAGGATACGAGCAGTACTTC
TRBD2	TRBV10-3	TRBJ2-5	-	CAISEVRSSGGKETQYF	TGTGCCATCAGTGAGGTGCGATCTAGCGGGGGGAAAGAGACCCAGTACTTC
-	TRBV6-1	TRBJ1-1	-	CASLLREMNTEAFF	TGTGCCAGCCTACTACGGGAGATGAACACTGAAGCTTTCTTT
-	TRBV28	TRBJ2-7	-	CASSQGGARYEQYF	TGTGCCAGCAGTCAAGGGGGAGCACGGTACGAGCAGTACTTC
-	TRBV7-2	TRBJ2-2	-	CASSLAVTGELFF	TGTGCCAGCAGCTTAGCAGTAACCGGGGAGCTGTTTTTT
-	TRBV9	TRBJ1-1	-	CASSVEFATLAGDTEAFF	TGTGCCAGCAGCGTAGAGTTCGCGACACTTGCTGGGGACACTGAAGCTTTCTTT
-	TRBV6-5	TRBJ1-1	few	CGSSGPEAFF	-
TRBD1	TRBV7-2	TRBJ1-5	-	CASSWATGSNQPQHF	TGTGCCAGCAGCTGGGCGACAGGGAGCAATCAGCCCCAGCATTTT
TRBD2	TRBV2	TRBJ2-7	-	CASSELAGGLYEQYF	TGTGCCAGCAGTGAACTAGCGGGGGGGCTCTACGAGCAGTACTTC
TRBD2	TRBV6-6	TRBJ2-7	-	CASSGGAYEQYF	TGTGCCAGCTCGGGGGGTGCCTACGAGCAGTACTTC
-	TRBV5-5	TRBJ2-1	once	CASSSGSRAYNEQFF	TGTGCCAGCAGCTCAGGCTCGCGGGCCTACAATGAGCAGTTCTTC